There are a few counts of the clone carrying this T cell receptor (beta chain). Its antigen is still unknown. The data were obtained in a study of early T cells in non-severe SARS-CoV-2 infection. General study findings and limits: VDJdb matching, biased toward anti-spike CD8 responses, missed private and CD4 specificities.

The CDR3 has 14 amino acids. CDR1 is SQVTM, CDR2 ANQGSEA, per germline. After removal of 6 bases from V and 2 bases from J, the junction contained 10 bases not matched to a gene. The library protocol tagged individual cDNA molecules with unique molecular identifiers. TCRdb re-called the 5' RACE reads with MiXCR, one entry per CDR3 protein. This sample has 65,000 to 75,000 distinct CDR3 sequences, with more than 9% found just once. The clonotype was recovered from an adult who was a healthcare worker with PCR-confirmed SARS-CoV-2 infection or an uninfected control (not recorded which). The chain is built from TRBV29-1 and TRBJ2-7; 7 bases line up with TRBD1. The sequencing sample was made of whole blood. In nucleotides, the CDR3 is TGCAGCGTCGTACAGGGGACAGCACCCTACGAGCAGTACTTC. Translation gives CSVVQGTAPYEQYF.